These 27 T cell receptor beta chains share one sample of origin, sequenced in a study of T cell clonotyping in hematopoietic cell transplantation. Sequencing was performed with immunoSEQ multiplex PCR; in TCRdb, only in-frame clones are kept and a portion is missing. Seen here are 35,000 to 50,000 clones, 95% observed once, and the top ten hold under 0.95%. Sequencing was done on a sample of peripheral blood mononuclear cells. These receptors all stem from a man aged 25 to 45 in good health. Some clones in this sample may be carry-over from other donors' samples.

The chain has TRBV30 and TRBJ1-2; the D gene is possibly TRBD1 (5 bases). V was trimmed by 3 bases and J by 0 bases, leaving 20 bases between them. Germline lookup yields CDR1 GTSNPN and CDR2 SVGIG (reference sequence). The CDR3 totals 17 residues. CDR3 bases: TGTGCCTGGAGAGAACCGGGACCGACATTATCTAACTATGGCTACACCTTC. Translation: CAWREPGPTLSNYGYTF.

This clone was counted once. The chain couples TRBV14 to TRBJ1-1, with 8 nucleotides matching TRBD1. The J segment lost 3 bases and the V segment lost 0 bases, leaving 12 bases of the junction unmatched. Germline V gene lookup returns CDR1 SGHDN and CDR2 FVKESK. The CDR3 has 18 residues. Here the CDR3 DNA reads TGTGCCAGCAGCCAAGAGGGGGGACAGGAGGCCCCATACACTGAAGCTTTCTTT. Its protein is CASSQEGGQEAPYTEAFF.

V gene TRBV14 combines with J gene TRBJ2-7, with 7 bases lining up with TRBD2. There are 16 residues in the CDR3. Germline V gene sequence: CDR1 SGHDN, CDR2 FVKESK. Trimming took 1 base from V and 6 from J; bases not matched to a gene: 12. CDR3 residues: CASSQGPGGSSGEQYF. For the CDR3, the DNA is TGTGCCAGCAGCCAAGGGCCGGGCGGGAGCTCGGGCGAGCAGTACTTC.

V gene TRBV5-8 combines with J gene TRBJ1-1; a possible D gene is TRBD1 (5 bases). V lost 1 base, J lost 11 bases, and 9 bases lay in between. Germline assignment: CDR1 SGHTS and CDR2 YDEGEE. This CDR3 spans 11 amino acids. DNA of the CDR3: TGTGCCAGCAGCTTGTGGGGGGAGGCTTTCTTT. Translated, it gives CASSLWGEAFF.

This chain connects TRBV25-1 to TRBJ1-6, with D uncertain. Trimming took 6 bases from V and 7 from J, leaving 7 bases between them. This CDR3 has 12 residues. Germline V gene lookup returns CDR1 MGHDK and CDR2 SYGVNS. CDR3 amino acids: CASSYPNSPLHF. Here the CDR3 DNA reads TGTGCCAGCAGCTACCCCAATTCACCCCTCCACTTT.

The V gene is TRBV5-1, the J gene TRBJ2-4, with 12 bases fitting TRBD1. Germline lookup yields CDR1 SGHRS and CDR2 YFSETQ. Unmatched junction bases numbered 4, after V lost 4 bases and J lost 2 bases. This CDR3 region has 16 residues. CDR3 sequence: CASSQGQGATKNIQYF. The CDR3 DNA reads TGCGCCAGCAGCCAGGGACAGGGGGCAACCAAAAACATTCAGTACTTC.

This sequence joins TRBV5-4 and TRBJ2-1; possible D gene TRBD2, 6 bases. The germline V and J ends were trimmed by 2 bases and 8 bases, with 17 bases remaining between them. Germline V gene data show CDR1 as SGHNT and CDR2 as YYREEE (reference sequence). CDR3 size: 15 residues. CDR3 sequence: CASSFGPRLEDEQFF. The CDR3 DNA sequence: TGTGCCAGCAGCTTTGGGCCGAGACTAGAAGATGAGCAGTTCTTC.

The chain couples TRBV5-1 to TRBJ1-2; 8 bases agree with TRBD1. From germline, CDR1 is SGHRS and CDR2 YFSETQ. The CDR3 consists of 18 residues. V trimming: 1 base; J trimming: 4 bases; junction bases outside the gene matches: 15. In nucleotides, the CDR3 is TGCGCCAGCAGCTTGACGGCAGGGGGCGCAAAGCTGGGCTATGGCTACACCTTC. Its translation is CASSLTAGGAKLGYGYTF.

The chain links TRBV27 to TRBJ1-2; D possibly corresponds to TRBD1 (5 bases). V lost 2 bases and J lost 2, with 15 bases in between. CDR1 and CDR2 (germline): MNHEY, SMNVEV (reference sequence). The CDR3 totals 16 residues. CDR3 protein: CASSLQVGGGNYGYTF. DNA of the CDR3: TGTGCCAGCAGTTTACAGGTCGGTGGGGGGAACTATGGCTACACCTTC.

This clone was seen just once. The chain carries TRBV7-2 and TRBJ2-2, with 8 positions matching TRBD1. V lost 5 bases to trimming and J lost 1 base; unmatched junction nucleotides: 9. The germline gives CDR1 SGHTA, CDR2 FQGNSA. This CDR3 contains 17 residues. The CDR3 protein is CASSARTGTMNTGELFF. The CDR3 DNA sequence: TGTGCCAGCAGCGCGCGGACAGGGACGATGAACACCGGGGAGCTGTTTTTT. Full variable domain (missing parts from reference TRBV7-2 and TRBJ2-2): GAGVSQSPSNKVTEKGKDVELRCDPISGHTALYWYRQSLGQGLEFLIYFQGNSAPDKSGLPSDRFSAERTGGSVSTLTIQRTQQEDSAVYLCASSARTGTMNTGELFFGEGSRLTVL.

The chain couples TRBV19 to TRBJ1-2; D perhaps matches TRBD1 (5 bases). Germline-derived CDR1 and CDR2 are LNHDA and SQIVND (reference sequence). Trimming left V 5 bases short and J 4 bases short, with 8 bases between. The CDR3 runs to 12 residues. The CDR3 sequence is CASSPGPYGYTF. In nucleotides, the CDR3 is TGTGCCAGTAGTCCAGGGCCCTATGGCTACACCTTC.

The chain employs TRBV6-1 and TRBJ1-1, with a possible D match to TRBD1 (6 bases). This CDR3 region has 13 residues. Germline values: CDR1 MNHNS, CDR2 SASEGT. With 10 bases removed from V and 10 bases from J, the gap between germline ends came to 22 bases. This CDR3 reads CATTSGTRLVAFF. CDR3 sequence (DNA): TGTGCCACCACCTCCGGGACACGCCTGGTAGCTTTCTTT.

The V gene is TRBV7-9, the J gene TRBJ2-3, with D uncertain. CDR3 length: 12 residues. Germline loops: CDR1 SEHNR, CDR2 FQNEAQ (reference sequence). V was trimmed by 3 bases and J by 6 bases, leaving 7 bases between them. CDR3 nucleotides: TGTGCCAGCAGCTTGCGTTCCGATACGCAGTATTTT. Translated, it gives CASSLRSDTQYF.

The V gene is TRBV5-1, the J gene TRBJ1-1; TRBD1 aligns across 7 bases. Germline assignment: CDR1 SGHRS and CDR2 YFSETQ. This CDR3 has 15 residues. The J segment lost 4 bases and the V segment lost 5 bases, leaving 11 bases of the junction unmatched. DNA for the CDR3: TGCGCCAGCAGTCTTGGAAGGGGGCCCGTCACTGAAGCTTTCTTT. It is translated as CASSLGRGPVTEAFF.

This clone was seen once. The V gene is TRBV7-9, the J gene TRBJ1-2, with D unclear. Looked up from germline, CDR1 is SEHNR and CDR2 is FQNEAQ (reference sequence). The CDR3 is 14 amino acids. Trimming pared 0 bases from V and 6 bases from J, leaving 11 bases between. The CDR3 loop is CASSLAPGFNGYTF. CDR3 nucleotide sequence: TGTGCCAGCAGCTTAGCACCCGGGTTTAATGGCTACACCTTC.

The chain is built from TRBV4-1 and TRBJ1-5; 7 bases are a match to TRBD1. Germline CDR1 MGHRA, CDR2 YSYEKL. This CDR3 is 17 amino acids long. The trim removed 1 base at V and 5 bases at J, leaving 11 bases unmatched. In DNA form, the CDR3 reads TGCGCCAGCAGCCAAGTATTTACAGGGGAGGTCCATCAGCCCCAGCATTTT. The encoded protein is CASSQVFTGEVHQPQHF.

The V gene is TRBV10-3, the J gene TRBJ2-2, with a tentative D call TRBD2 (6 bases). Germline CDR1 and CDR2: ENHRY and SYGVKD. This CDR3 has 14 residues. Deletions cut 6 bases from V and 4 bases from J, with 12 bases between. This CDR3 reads CAIRPSEGTGELFF. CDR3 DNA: TGTGCCATCAGGCCTTCGGAGGGCACCGGGGAGCTGTTTTTT.

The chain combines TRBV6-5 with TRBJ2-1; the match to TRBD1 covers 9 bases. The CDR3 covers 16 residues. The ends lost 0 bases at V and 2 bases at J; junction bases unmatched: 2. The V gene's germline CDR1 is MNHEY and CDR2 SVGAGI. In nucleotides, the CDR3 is TGTGCCAGCAGTTACTCGGACAGGGGACCCTACAATGAGCAGTTCTTC. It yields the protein CASSYSDRGPYNEQFF.

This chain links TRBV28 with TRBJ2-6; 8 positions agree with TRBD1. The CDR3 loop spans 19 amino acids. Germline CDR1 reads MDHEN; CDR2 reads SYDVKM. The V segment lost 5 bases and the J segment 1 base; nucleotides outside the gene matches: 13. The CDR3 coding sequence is TGTGCCAGCAGTCCCATCGGAGGCAGGGGGCATTCTGGGGCCAACGTCCTGACTTTC. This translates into CASSPIGGRGHSGANVLTF. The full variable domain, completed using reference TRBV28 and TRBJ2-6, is DVKVTQSSRYLVKRTGEKVFLECVQDMDHENMFWYRQDPGLGLRLIYFSYDVKMKEKGDIPEGYSVSREKKERFSLILESASTNQTSMYLCASSPIGGRGHSGANVLTFGAGSRLTVL.

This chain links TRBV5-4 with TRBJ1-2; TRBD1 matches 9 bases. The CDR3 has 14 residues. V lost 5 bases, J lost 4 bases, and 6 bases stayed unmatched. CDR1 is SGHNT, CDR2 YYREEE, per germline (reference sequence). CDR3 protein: CASRGDRVAYGYTF. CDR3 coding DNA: TGTGCCAGCAGGGGGGACAGGGTGGCCTATGGCTACACCTTC. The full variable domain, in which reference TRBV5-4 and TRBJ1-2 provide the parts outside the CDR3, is ETGVTQSPTHLIKTRGQQVTLRCSSQSGHNTVSWYQQALGQGPQFIFQYYREEENGRGNFPPRFSGLQFPNYSSELNVNALELDDSALYLCASRGDRVAYGYTFGSGTRLTVV.

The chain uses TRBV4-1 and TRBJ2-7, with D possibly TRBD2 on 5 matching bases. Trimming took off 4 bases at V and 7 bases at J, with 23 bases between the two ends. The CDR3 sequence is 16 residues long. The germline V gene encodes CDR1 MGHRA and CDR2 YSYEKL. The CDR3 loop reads CASSPGGGPIGEEQYF. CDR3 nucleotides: TGCGCCAGCAGCCCAGGAGGTGGGCCCATCGGGGAAGAGCAGTACTTC.

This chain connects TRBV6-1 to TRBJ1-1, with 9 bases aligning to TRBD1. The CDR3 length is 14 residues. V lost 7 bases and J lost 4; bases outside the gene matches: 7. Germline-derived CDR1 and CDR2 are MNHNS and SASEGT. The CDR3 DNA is TGTGCCAGCAACTTGGACAGGGGTGGCACTGAAGCTTTCTTT. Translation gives CASNLDRGGTEAFF.

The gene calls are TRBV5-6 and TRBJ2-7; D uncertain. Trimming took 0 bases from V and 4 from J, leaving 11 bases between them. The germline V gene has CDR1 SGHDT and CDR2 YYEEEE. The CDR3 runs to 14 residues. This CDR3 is CASSLAWAEYEQYF. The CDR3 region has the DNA TGTGCCAGCAGCTTGGCTTGGGCAGAATACGAGCAGTACTTC.

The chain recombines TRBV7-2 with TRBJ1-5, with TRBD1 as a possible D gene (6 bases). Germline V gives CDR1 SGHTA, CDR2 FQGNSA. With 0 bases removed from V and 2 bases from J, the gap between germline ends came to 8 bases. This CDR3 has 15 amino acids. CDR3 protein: CASSLAYRGNQPQHF. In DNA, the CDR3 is TGTGCCAGCAGCTTAGCGTACAGGGGCAATCAGCCCCAGCATTTT. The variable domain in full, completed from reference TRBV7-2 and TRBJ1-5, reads GAGVSQSPSNKVTEKGKDVELRCDPISGHTALYWYRQSLGQGLEFLIYFQGNSAPDKSGLPSDRFSAERTGGSVSTLTIQRTQQEDSAVYLCASSLAYRGNQPQHFGDGTRLSIL.

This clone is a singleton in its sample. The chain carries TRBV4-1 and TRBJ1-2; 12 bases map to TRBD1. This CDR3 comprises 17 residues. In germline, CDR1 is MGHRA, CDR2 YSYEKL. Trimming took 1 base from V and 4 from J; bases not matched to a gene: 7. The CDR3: CASSQGGTGGGGYGYTF. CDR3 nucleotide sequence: TGCGCCAGCAGCCAAGGGGGGACAGGGGGCGGCGGCTATGGCTACACCTTC.

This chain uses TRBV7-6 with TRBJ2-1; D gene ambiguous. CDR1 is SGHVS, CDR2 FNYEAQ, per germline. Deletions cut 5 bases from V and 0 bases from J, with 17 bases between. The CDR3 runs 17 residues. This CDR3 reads CASSLIPSSPSYNEQFF. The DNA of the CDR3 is TGTGCCAGCAGCCTTATACCGTCATCGCCCTCCTACAATGAGCAGTTCTTC.

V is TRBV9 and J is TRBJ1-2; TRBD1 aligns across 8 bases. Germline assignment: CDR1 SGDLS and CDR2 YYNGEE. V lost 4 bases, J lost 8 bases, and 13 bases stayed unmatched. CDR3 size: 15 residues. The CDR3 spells CASSPNLAGQGGYTF. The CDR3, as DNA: TGTGCCAGCAGCCCCAATTTAGCCGGACAGGGCGGCTACACCTTC.